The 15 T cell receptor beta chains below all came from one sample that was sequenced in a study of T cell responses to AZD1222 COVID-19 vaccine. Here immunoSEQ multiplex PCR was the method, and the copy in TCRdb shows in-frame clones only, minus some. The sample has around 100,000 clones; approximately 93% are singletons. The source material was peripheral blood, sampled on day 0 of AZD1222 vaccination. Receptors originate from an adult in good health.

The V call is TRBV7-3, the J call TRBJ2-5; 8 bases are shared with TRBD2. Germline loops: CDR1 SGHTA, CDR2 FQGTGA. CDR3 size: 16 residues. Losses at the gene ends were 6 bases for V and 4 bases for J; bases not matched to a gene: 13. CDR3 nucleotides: TGTGCCAGCAGGTTGACAGCCGGCGCGGGAGGAGAGACCCAGTACTTC. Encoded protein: CASRLTAGAGGETQYF.

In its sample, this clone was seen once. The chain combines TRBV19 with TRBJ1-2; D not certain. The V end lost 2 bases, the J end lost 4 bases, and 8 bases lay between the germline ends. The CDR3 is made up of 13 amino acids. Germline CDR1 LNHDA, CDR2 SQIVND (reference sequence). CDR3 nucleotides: TGTGCCAGTAGTATAACCGGCTCCTATGGCTACACCTTC. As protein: CASSITGSYGYTF.

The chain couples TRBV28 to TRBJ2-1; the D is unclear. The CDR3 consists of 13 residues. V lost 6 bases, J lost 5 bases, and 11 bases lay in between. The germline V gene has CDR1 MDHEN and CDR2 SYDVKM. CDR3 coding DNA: TGTGCCAGCAGCTCCGTGACGGACAATGAGCAGTTCTTC. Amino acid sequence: CASSSVTDNEQFF. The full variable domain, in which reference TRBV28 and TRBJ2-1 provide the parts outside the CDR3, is DVKVTQSSRYLVKRTGEKVFLECVQDMDHENMFWYRQDPGLGLRLIYFSYDVKMKEKGDIPEGYSVSREKKERFSLILESASTNQTSMYLCASSSVTDNEQFFGPGTRLTVL.

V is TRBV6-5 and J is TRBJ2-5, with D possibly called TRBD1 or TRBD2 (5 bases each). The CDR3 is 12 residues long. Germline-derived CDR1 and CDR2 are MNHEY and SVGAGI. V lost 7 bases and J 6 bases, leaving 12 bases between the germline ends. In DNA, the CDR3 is TGTGCCAGCACTCTGACGGGGCAGACCCAGTACTTC. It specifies CASTLTGQTQYF.

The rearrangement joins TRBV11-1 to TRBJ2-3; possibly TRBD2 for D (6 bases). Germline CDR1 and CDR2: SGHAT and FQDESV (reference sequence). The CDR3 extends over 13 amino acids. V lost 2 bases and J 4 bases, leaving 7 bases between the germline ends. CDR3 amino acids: CASSLWGADTQYF. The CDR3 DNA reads TGTGCCAGCAGCTTATGGGGGGCAGATACGCAGTATTTT.

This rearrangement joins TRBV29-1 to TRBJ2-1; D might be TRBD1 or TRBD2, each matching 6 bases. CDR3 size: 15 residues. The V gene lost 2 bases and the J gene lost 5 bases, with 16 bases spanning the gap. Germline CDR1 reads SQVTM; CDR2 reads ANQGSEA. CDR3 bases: TGCAGCGTTGAACGGAGGGCCAACAGGGACAATGAGCAGTTCTTC. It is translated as CSVERRANRDNEQFF.

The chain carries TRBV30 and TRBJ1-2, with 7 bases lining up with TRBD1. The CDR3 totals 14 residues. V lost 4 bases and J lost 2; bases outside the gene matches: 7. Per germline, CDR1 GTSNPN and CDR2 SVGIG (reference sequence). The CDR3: CAWKQGGGNYGYTF. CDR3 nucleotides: TGTGCCTGGAAGCAAGGGGGCGGAAACTATGGCTACACCTTC.

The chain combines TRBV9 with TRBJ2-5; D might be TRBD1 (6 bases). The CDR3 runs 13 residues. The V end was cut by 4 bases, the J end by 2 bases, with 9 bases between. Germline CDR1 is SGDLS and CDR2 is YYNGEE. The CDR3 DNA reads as TGTGCCAGCAGCCGAGACAGGCAAGAGACCCAGTACTTC. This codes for CASSRDRQETQYF.

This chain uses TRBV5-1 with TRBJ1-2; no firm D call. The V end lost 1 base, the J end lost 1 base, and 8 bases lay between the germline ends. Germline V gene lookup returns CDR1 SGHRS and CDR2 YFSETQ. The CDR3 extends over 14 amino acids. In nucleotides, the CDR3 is TGCGCCAGCAGCTTGAGGGCGCTTAACTATGGCTACACCTTC. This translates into CASSLRALNYGYTF.

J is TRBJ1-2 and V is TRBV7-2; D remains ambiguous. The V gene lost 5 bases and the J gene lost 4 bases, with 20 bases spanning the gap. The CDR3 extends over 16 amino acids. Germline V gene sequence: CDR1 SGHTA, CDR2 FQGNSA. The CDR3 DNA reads TGTGCCAGCAGCACTCCAACTCCGGCCAGACCCTATGGCTACACCTTC. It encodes CASSTPTPARPYGYTF. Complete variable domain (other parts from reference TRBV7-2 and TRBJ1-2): GAGVSQSPSNKVTEKGKDVELRCDPISGHTALYWYRQSLGQGLEFLIYFQGNSAPDKSGLPSDRFSAERTGGSVSTLTIQRTQQEDSAVYLCASSTPTPARPYGYTFGSGTRLTVV.

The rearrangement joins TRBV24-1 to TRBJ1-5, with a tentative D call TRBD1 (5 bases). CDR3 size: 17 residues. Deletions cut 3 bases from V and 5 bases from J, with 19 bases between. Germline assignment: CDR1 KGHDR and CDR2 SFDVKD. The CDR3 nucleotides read TGTGCCACCAGTGATAACCTCCGGGACCCTGGGGATCAGCCCCAGCATTTT. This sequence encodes CATSDNLRDPGDQPQHF.

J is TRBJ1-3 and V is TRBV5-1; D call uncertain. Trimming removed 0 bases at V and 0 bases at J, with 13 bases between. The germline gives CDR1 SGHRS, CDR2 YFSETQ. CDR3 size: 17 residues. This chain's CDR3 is CASSLGAHGFSGNTIYF. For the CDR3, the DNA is TGCGCCAGCAGCTTGGGGGCCCATGGTTTCTCTGGAAACACCATATATTTT.

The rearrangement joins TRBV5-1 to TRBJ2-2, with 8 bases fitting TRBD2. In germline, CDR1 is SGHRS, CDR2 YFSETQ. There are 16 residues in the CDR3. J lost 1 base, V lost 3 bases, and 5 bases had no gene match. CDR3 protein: CASSSGLAGNTGELFF. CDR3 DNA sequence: TGCGCCAGCAGCTCCGGACTAGCCGGGAACACCGGGGAGCTGTTTTTT.

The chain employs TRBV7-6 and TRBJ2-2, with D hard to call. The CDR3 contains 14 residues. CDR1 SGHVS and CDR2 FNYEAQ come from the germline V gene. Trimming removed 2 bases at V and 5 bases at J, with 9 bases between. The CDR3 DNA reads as TGTGCCAGCAGCTTATTCCCCGGGACCGGGGAGCTGTTTTTT. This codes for CASSLFPGTGELFF.

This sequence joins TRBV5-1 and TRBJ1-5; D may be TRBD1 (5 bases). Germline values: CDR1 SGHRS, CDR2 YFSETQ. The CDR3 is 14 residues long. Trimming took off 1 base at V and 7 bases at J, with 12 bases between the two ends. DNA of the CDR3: TGCGCCAGCAGCTTGCTAGGGGATCGGCAGCCCCAGCATTTT. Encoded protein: CASSLLGDRQPQHF. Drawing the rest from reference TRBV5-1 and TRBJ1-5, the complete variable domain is KAGVTQTPRYLIKTRGQQVTLSCSPISGHRSVSWYQQTPGQGLQFLFEYFSETQRNKGNFPGRFSGRQFSNSRSEMNVSTLELGDSALYLCASSLLGDRQPQHFGDGTRLSIL.